The clone carrying this TCR beta chain showed up just a few times. Its antigen remains unknown. Its ends do not fully match the called genes, so a read error is possible. The data originate from a study of persistence of HIV-infected CD4 T cells. Cells were stimulated with overlapping HIV-1 Gag 15-mer peptides. CD4+ T cells upregulating both CD40 ligand and CD69 were sorted as responding cells. Undetectable plasma HIV-1 RNA below 50 copies/mL lasted at least 4 years. From germline, CDR1 is LGHNA and CDR2 YNFKEQ. The CDR3 is made up of 12 amino acids. This was the immunoSEQ version 4 assay in survey mode. The data were produced by immunoSEQ multiplex PCR, yet TCRdb's version contains in-frame clones alone and is incomplete. Counted here are almost 20,000 clones, 65% occurring once; the ten biggest clones make up around 2%.

The receptor was derived from an adult woman with HIV who was CMV-seropositive. Specimen: CD4+ T cells sorted from PBMCs after roughly 19-hour stimulation, collected from a patient who received antiretroviral therapy. The V call is TRBV4-2, the J call TRBJ1-1; no definite D call. The CDR3 nucleotides are TGTGCCAGCAGCCAAGATCTGACACCGGGGATCTTT. Translating it yields CASSQDLTPGIF.